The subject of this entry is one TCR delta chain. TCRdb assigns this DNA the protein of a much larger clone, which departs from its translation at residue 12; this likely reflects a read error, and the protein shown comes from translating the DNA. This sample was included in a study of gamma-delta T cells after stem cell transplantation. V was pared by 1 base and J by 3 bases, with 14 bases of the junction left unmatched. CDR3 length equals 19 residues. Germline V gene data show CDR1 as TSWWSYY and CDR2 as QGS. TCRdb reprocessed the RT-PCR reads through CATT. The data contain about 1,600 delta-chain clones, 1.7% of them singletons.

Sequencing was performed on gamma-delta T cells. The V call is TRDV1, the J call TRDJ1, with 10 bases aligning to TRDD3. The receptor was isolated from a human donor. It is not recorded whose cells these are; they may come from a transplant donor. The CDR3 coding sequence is TGTGCTCTTGGGGAACGATCGAGCACTGGGGGATTCGTAGCCGATAAACTCATCTTT. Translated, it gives CALGERSSTGGFVADKLIF.